This TCR beta chain stems from a study of T cell changes during pregnancy in multiple sclerosis. This table comes from immunoSEQ multiplex PCR, and its TCRdb copy is limited to in-frame clones, with some not included. This sample has some 75,000 clones, with nearly 95% found just once. This CDR3 spans 17 amino acids. J was trimmed by 8 bases and V by 5 bases; bases with no gene match: 15. The V gene's germline CDR1 is SGHVS and CDR2 FNYEAQ. The receptor's source is a female donor with multiple sclerosis, enrolled in a pregnancy study. Sequencing was performed on peripheral blood, taken in the second trimester of pregnancy. J is TRBJ1-4 and V is TRBV7-6; 9 positions match TRBD1. The CDR3 sequence is CASSPPALGQGWEKLFF. The CDR3 DNA reads TGTGCCAGCAGCCCCCCTGCCCTGGGACAGGGATGGGAAAAACTGTTTTTT. Variable domain in full (rest from reference TRBV7-6 and TRBJ1-4): GAGVSQSPRYKVTKRGQDVALRCDPISGHVSLYWYRQALGQGPEFLTYFNYEAQQDKSGLPNDRFSAERPEGSISTLTIQRTEQRDSAMYRCASSPPALGQGWEKLFFGSGTQLSVL.